The clone carrying this TCR beta chain was picked up one time. The data belong to a study of T cell responses to AZD1222 COVID-19 vaccine. The method was immunoSEQ multiplex PCR; TCRdb's version includes in-frame clones alone and lacks a portion of them. In the table there are about 14,000 clones, about four fifths of which are singletons. The V gene end was trimmed by 8 bases and the J gene end by 7 bases; junction bases not matched to a gene: 3. CDR3 length: 13 amino acids. Germline V CDR1 and CDR2: GTSNPN, SVGIG (reference sequence). The TCR originated in an adult who received the AZD1222 COVID-19 vaccine. The rearrangement joins TRBV30 to TRBJ2-2, with TRBD2 matching over 14 bases. Sequencing was performed on peripheral blood, taken 28 days after the second AZD1222 dose. CDR3 coding DNA: TGTGCCGGGACTAGCGGGAGTCACGGGGAGCTGTTTTTT. The encoded protein is CAGTSGSHGELFF.